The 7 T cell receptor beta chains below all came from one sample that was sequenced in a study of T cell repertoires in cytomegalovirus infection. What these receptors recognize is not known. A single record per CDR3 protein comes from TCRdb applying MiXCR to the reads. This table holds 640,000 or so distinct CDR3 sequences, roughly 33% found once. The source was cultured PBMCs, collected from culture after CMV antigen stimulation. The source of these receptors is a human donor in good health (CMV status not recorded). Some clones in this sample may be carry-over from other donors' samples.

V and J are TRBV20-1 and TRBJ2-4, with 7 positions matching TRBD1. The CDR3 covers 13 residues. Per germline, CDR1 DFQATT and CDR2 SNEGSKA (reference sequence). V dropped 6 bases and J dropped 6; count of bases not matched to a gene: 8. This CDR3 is CSATTGARNIQYF. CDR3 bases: TGCAGTGCAACAACAGGGGCGCGAAACATTCAGTACTTC.

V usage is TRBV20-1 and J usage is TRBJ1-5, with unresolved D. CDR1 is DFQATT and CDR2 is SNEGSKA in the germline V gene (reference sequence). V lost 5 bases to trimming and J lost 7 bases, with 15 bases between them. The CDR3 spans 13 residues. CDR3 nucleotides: TGCAGTGCTGAGGACCCAGCTACGCAGCCCCAGCATTTT. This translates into CSAEDPATQPQHF.

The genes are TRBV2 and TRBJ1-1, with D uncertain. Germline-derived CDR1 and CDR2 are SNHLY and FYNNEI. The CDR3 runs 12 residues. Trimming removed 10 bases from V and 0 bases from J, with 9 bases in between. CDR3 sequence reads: CATPAVNTEAFF. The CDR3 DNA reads TGTGCCACCCCGGCCGTGAACACTGAAGCTTTCTTT.

The CDR3 region has the DNA TGCGCCAGCAGTCAGACCGGGACAGGGGTTCAGCCCCAGCATTTT. Protein: CASSQTGTGVQPQHF. The chain employs TRBV4-3 and TRBJ1-5, with 10 bases fitting TRBD1. The germline CDR1 and CDR2 sequences are LGHNA and YSLEER. The CDR3 is 15 amino acids. V trimming: 6 bases; J trimming: 6 bases; junction bases outside the gene matches: 8.

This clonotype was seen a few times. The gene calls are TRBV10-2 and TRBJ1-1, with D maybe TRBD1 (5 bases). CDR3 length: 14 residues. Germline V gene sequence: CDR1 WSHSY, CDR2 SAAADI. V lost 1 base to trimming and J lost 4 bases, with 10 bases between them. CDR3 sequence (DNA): TGCGCCAGCAGTGAGTGGGGGGAGGGCACTGAAGCTTTCTTT. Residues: CASSEWGEGTEAFF.

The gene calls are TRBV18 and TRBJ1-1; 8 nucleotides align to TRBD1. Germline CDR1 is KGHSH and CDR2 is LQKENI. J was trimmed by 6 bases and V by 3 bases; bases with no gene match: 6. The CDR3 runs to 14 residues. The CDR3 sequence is CASSPMTGAPEAFF. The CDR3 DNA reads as TGTGCCAGCTCACCCATGACAGGGGCCCCTGAAGCTTTCTTT.

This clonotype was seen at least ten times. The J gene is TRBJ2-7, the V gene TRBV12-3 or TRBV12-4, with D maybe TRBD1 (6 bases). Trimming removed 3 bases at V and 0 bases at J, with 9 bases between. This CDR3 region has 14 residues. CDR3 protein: CASSFAGVSYEQYF. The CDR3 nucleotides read TGTGCCAGCAGTTTCGCAGGGGTCTCCTACGAGCAGTACTTC.